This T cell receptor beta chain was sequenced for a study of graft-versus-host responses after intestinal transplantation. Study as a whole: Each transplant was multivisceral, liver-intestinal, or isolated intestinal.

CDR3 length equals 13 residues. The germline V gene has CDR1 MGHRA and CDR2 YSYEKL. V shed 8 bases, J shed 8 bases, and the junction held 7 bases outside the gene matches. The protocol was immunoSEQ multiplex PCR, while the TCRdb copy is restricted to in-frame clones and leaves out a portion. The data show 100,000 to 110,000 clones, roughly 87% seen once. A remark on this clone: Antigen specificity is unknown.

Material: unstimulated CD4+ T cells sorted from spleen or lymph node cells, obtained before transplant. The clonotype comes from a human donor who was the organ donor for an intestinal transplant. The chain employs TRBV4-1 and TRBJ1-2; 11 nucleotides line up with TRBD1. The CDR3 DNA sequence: TGCGCCAGCCAGGACAGGGGGCTTGGGGGCTACACCTTC. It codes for CASQDRGLGGYTF.